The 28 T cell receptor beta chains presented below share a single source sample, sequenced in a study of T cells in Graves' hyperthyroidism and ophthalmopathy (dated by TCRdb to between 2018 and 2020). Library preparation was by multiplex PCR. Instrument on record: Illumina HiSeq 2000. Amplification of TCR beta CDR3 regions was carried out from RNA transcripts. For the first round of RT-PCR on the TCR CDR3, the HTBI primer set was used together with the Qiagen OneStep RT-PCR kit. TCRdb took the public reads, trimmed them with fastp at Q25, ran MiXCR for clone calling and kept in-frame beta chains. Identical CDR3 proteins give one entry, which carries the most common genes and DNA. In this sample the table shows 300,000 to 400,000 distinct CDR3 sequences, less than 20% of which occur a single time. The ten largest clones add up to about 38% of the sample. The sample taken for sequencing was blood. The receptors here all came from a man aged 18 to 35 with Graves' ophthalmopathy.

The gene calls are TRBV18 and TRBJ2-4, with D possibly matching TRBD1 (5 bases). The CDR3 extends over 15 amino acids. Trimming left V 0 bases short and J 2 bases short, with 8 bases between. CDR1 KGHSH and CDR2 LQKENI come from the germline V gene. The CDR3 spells CASSPPTETKNIQYF. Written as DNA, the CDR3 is TGTGCCAGCTCACCACCGACAGAAACCAAAAACATTCAGTACTTC.

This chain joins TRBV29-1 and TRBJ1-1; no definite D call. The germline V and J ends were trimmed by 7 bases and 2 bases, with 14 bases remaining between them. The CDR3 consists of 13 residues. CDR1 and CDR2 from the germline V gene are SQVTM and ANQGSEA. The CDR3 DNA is TGCAGCGCCGTGGATGGGGTTAACACTGAAGCTTTCTTT. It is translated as CSAVDGVNTEAFF. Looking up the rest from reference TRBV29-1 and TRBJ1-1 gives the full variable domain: SAVISQKPSRDICQRGTSLTIQCQVDSQVTMMFWYRQQPGQSLTLIATANQGSEATYESGFVIDKFPISRPNLTFSTLTVSNMSPEDSSIYLCSAVDGVNTEAFFGQGTRLTVV.

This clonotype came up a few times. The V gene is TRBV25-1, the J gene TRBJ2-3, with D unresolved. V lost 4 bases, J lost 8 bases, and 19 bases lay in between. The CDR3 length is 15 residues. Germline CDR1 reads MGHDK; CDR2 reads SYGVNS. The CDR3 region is CASSVRQASDGTQYF. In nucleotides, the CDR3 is TGTGCCAGCAGTGTAAGGCAAGCCAGTGACGGTACGCAGTATTTT.

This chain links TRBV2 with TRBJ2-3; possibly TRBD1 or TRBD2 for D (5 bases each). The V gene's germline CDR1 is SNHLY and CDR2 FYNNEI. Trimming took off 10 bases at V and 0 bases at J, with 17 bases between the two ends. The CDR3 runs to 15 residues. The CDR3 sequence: CANPPGTSSTDTQYF. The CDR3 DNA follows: TGTGCCAACCCTCCCGGGACGTCTAGCACAGATACGCAGTATTTT.

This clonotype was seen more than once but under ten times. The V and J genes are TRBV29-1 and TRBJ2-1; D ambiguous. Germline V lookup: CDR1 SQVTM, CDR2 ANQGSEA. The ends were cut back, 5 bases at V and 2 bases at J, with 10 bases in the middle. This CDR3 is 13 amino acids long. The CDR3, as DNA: TGCAGCGTTCAGAAAGGAACCTACAATGAGCAGTTCTTC. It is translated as CSVQKGTYNEQFF.

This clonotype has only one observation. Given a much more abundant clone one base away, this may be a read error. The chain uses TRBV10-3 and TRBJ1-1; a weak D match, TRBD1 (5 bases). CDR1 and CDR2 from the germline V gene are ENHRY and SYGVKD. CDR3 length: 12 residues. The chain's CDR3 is CATATVDTEVFF. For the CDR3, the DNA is TGTGCCACCGCGACTGTGGACACTGAAGTTTTCTTT.

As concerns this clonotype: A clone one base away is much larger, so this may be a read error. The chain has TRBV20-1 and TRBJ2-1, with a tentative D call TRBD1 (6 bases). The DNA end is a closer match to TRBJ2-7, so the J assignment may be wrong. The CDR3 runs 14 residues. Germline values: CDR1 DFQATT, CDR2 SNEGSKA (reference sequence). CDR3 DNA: TGCAGTGCTAGTTCGGGACACAGACTTAATGAGCAGTACTTC. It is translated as CSASSGHRLNEQYF.

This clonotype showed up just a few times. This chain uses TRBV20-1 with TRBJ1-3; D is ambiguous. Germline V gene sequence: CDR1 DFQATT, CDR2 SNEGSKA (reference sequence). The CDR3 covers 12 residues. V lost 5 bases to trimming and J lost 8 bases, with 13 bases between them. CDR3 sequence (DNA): TGCAGTGCTGGGATTGACTCAGACACCATATATTTT. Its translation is CSAGIDSDTIYF.

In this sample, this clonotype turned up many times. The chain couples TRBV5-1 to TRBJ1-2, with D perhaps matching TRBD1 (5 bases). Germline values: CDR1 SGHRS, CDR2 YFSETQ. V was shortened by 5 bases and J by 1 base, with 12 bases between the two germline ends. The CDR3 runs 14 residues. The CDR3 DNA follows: TGCGCCAGCAGTCCGGGGGGACTTAACTATGGCTACACCTTC. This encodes CASSPGGLNYGYTF.

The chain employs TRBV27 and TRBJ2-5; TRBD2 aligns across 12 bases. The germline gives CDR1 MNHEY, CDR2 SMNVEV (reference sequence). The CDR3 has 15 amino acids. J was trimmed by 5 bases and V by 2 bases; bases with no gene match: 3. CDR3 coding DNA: TGTGCCAGCAGTTTAACTAGCGGGGGGTTTGAGACCCAGTACTTC. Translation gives CASSLTSGGFETQYF.

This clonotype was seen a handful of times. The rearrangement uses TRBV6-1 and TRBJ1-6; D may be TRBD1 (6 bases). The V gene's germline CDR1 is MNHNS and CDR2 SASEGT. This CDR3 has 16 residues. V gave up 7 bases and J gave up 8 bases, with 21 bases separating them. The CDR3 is CASTPGALRGYSPLHF. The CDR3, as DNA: TGTGCCAGCACCCCGGGGGCTTTGAGAGGTTATTCACCCCTCCACTTT.

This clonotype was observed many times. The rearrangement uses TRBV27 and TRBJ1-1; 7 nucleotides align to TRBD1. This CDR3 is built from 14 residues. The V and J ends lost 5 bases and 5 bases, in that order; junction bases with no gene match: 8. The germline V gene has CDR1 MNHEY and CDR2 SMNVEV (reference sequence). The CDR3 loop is CASSGRDRRTEAFF. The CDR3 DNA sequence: TGTGCCAGCAGTGGCCGGGACAGACGAACTGAAGCTTTCTTT.

The CDR3 spells CSARDPAGTGELFF. CDR3 nucleotides: TGCAGTGCTAGAGATCCGGCCGGCACCGGGGAGCTGTTTTTT. The chain uses TRBV20-1 and TRBJ2-2, with D unclear. CDR1 is DFQATT and CDR2 is SNEGSKA in the germline V gene (reference sequence). V was clipped by 0 bases and J by 4 bases, with 9 bases between them. This CDR3 comprises 14 residues.

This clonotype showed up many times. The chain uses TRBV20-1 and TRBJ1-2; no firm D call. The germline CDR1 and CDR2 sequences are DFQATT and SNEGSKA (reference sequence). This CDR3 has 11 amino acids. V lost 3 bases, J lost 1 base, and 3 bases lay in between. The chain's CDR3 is CSASVNYGYTF. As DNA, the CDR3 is TGCAGTGCTAGTGTTAACTATGGCTACACCTTC.

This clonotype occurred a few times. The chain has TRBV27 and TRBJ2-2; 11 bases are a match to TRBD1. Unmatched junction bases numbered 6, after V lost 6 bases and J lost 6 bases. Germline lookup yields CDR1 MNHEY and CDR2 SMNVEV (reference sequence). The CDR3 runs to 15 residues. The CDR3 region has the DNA TGTGCCAGCAGCGACCCGGGACAGGGGGCCGGGGAGCTGTTTTTT. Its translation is CASSDPGQGAGELFF.

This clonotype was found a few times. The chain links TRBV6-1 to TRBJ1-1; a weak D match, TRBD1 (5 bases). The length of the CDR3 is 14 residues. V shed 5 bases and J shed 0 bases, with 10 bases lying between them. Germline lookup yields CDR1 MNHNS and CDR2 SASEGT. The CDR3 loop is CASSSRQLNTEAFF. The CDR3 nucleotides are TGTGCCAGCAGTTCCCGACAGTTGAACACTGAAGCTTTCTTT.

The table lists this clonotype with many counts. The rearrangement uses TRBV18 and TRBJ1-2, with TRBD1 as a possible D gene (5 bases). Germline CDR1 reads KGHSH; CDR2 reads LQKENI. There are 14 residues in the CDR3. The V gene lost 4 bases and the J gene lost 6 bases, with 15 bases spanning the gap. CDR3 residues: CASSRFRGFNGYTF. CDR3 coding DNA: TGTGCCAGCTCACGGTTTAGGGGTTTCAATGGCTACACCTTC.

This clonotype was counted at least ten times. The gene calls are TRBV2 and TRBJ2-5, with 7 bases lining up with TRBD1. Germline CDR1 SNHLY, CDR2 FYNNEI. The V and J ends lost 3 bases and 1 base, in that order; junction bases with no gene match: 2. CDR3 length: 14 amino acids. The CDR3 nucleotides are TGTGCCAGCAGTGAGGGACAGCCCCAAGAGACCCAGTACTTC. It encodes CASSEGQPQETQYF. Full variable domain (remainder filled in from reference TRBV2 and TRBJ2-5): EPEVTQTPSHQVTQMGQEVILRCVPISNHLYFYWYRQILGQKVEFLVSFYNNEISEKSEIFDDQFSVERPDGSNFTLKIRSTKLEDSAMYFCASSEGQPQETQYFGPGTRLLVL.

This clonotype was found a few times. The CDR3 DNA sequence: TGTGCCACCAGTGACTCGCGGGGGGTCCGCACAGATACGCAGTATTTT. It is translated as CATSDSRGVRTDTQYF. This chain links TRBV24-1 with TRBJ2-3; 8 bases align to TRBD2. V dropped 4 bases and J dropped 1; count of bases not matched to a gene: 6. CDR3 length: 16 residues. The germline gives CDR1 KGHDR, CDR2 SFDVKD.

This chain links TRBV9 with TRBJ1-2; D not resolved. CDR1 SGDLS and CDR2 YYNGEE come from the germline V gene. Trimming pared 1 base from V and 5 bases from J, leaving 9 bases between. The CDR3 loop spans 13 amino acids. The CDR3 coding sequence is TGTGCCAGCAGCGTACCCGGGTTATATGGCTACACCTTC. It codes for CASSVPGLYGYTF.

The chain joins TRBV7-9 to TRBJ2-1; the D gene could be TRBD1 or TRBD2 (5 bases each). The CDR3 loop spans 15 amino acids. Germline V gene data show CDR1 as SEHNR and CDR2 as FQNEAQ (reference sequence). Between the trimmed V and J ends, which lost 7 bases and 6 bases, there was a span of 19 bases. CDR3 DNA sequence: TGTGCCAGCACCGTACGAAGTACCGGGGCCAATGAGCAGTTCTTC. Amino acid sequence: CASTVRSTGANEQFF.

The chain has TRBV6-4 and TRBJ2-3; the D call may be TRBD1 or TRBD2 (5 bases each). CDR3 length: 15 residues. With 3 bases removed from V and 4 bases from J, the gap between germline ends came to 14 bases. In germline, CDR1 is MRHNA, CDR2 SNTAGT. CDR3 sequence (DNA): TGTGCCAGCAGTGAGTCGGCAGGGAGCGCAGATACGCAGTATTTT. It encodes CASSESAGSADTQYF.

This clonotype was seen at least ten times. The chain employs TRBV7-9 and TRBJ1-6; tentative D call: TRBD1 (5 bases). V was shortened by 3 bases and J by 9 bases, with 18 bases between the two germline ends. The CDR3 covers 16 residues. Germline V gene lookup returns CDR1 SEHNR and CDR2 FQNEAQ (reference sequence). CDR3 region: CASSLDNPGGGSPLHF. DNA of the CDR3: TGTGCCAGCAGCTTGGACAACCCCGGTGGAGGTTCACCCCTCCACTTT. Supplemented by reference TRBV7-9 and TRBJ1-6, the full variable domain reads DTGVSQNPRHKITKRGQNVTFRCDPISEHNRLYWYRQTLGQGPEFLTYFQNEAQLEKSRLLSDRFSAERPKGSFSTLEIQRTEQGDSAMYLCASSLDNPGGGSPLHFGNGTRLTVT.

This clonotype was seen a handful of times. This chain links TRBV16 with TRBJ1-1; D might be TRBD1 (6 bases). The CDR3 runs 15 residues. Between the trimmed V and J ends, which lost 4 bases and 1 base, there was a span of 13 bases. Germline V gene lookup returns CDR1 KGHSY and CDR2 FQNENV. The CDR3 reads CASSPSDRENTEAFF. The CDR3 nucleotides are TGTGCCAGCAGCCCCTCGGACAGAGAGAACACTGAAGCTTTCTTT.

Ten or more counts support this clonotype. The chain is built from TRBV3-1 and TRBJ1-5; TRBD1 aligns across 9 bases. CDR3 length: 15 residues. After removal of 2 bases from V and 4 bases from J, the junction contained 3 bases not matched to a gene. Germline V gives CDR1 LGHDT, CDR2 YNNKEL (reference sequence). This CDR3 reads CASSQSGTGNQPQHF. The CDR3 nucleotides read TGTGCCAGCAGCCAAAGTGGGACAGGGAATCAGCCCCAGCATTTT. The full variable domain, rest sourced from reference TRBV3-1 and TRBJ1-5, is DTAVSQTPKYLVTQMGNDKSIKCEQNLGHDTMYWYKQDSKKFLKIMFSYNNKELIINETVPNRFSPKSPDKAHLNLHINSLELGDSAVYFCASSQSGTGNQPQHFGDGTRLSIL.

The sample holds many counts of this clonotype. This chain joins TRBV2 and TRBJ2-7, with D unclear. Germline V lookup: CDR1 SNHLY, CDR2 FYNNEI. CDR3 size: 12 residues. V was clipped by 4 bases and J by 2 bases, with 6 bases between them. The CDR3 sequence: CASSAPTYEQYF. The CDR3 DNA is TGTGCCAGCAGTGCTCCAACCTACGAGCAGTACTTC.

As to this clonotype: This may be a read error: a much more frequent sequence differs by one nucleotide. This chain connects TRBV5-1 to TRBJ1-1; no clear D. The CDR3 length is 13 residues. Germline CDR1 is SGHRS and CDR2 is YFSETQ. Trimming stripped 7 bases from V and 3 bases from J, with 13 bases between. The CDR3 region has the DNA TGCGCCAGCGGAATCGACTCTTACACTGAAGCTTTCTTT. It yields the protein CASGIDSYTEAFF.

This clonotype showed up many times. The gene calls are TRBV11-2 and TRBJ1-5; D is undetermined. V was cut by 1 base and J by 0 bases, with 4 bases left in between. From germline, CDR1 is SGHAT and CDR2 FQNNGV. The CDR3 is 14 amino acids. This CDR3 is CASSLGYSNQPQHF. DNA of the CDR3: TGTGCCAGCAGCTTAGGTTATAGCAATCAGCCCCAGCATTTT.